This T cell receptor beta chain was retrieved from a study of T cell responses to AZD1222 COVID-19 vaccine. On the study more broadly: Second-dose groups at about 4 or about 12 weeks were pooled. Whole-study results and caveats: Sampling that yielded the repertoires occurred only after the peak T cell response. Unmutated variant regions are reportedly targeted by nearly half of spike-specific TCRs. Clonal diversity was possibly underestimated, and the donors were mostly white British, with more females.

This clone was seen a single time. Its cognate antigen is unknown. TCRdb's table, derived via immunoSEQ multiplex PCR, lists solely in-frame clones and lacks some. The repertoire holds over 150,000 clones, with 85% to 90% as singletons. Sequenced here: peripheral blood, sampled on day 0 of AZD1222 vaccination. The receptor's source is an adult in good health.

CDR3 DNA: TGTGCCTGGAGTGTAACCAGGGGTACGTTTCTTCTCAACTATGGCTACACCTTC. It encodes CAWSVTRGTFLLNYGYTF. The rearrangement links TRBV30 to TRBJ1-2, with a weak D call TRBD1 (6 bases). The CDR3 sequence is 18 residues long. Germline CDR1 reads GTSNPN; CDR2 reads SVGIG (reference sequence). The germline V and J ends were trimmed by 0 bases and 2 bases, with 22 bases remaining between them.